The 25 T cell receptor beta chains presented below share a single source sample, sequenced in a study of CD8 T cells in ankylosing spondylitis. Each CDR3 protein is one row after TCRdb ran MiXCR on the 5' RACE reads. The sample includes hundreds of thousands of distinct CDR3 sequences, about 26% of them seen just once. Sequencing was done on a sample of blood, either unsorted or a sorted T cell fraction (not recorded which). These receptors were collected from a male donor with ankylosing spondylitis or in good health (not recorded which).

This clonotype was seen more than once but under ten times. The genes are TRBV5-4 and TRBJ2-2, with 8 bases matching TRBD1. The V segment lost 4 bases and the J segment 5 bases; nucleotides outside the gene matches: 7. The CDR3 extends over 15 amino acids. Germline loops: CDR1 SGHNT, CDR2 YYREEE (reference sequence). The CDR3 nucleotides read TGTGCCAGCAGCAGGACAGGGTTAGGAACCGGGGAGCTGTTTTTT. It is translated as CASSRTGLGTGELFF.

In this sample, this clonotype turned up many times. V is TRBV20-1 and J is TRBJ2-3; D is perhaps TRBD1 or TRBD2 (5 bases each). Per germline, CDR1 DFQATT and CDR2 SNEGSKA (reference sequence). The CDR3 consists of 16 residues. Trimming shortened V by 3 bases and J by 2 bases, and 18 bases separated the two germline ends. CDR3: CSASPGSGRSTDTQYF. DNA of the CDR3: TGCAGTGCTAGCCCAGGGAGCGGACGTTCCACAGATACGCAGTATTTT.

This clonotype has more than one count but fewer than ten. The chain recombines TRBV10-3 with TRBJ2-5, with D possibly TRBD2 on 5 matching bases. V was cut by 2 bases and J by 5 bases, with 15 bases left in between. This CDR3 comprises 15 residues. Germline-derived CDR1 and CDR2 are ENHRY and SYGVKD. This CDR3 is CAISETRARSETQYF. CDR3 nucleotide sequence: TGTGCCATCAGTGAGACTAGAGCCAGGAGTGAGACCCAGTACTTC.

This clonotype occurred many times. The gene calls are TRBV10-3 and TRBJ1-2; 7 bases map to TRBD1. J was trimmed by 8 bases and V by 3 bases; bases with no gene match: 6. Germline assignment: CDR1 ENHRY and CDR2 SYGVKD. This CDR3 has 13 amino acids. CDR3 in DNA: TGTGCCATCAGTGATCTACAGGGGCTGGGCTACACCTTC. It yields the protein CAISDLQGLGYTF.

This clonotype occurred many times. The chain joins TRBV12-3 or TRBV12-4 to TRBJ2-2, with D possibly TRBD2 on 6 matching bases. With 7 bases removed from V and 7 bases from J, the gap between germline ends came to 16 bases. There are 14 residues in the CDR3. As DNA, the CDR3 is TGTGCCAGCACCCGAGGGCGGGGCTTCGGGGAGCTGTTTTTT. Translation gives CASTRGRGFGELFF.

This clonotype has at least ten counts. V usage is TRBV20-1 and J usage is TRBJ2-7; 11 positions agree with TRBD2. Germline CDR1 and CDR2: DFQATT and SNEGSKA (reference sequence). The ends lost 6 bases at V and 4 bases at J; junction bases unmatched: 11. This CDR3 comprises 15 residues. The CDR3 DNA is TGCAGTGCAAACTCCGGGACTAGCGGTATATACGAGCAGTACTTC. As protein: CSANSGTSGIYEQYF.

This clonotype was seen only a few times. The chain employs TRBV20-1 and TRBJ2-1; D could derive from TRBD1 or TRBD2 (5 bases each). The V gene lost 4 bases and the J gene lost 7 bases, with 14 bases spanning the gap. Germline V gene sequence: CDR1 DFQATT, CDR2 SNEGSKA (reference sequence). CDR3 length equals 13 residues. The CDR3 DNA follows: TGCAGTGCTAAGACGGGGCGTAGGAATGAGCAGTTCTTC. Translated, it gives CSAKTGRRNEQFF.

This clonotype was detected ten times or more. The chain links TRBV29-1 to TRBJ2-7; 8 nucleotides agree with TRBD1. Germline V gene data show CDR1 as SQVTM and CDR2 as ANQGSEA. V lost 6 bases to trimming and J lost 3 bases; unmatched junction nucleotides: 7. This CDR3 is 13 amino acids long. The CDR3 bases are TGCAGCGTGGCCCCCGGGACAGGCTACGAGCAGTACTTC. Its protein is CSVAPGTGYEQYF.

This clonotype was observed a few times. J is TRBJ2-1 and V is TRBV3-1, with 10 bases identical to TRBD2. The CDR3 extends over 13 amino acids. Germline V CDR1 and CDR2: LGHDT, YNNKEL (reference sequence). Losses at the gene ends were 4 bases for V and 11 bases for J; bases not matched to a gene: 5. The CDR3 DNA sequence: TGTGCCAGCAGCCCCCTAGCGGGGGAGAAGCAGTTCTTC. Translating it yields CASSPLAGEKQFF.

At least ten counts were recorded for this clonotype. The CDR3 spells CASSQEVPGLLNGYTF. The CDR3 nucleotides are TGCGCCAGCAGCCAAGAGGTCCCAGGGCTCTTGAATGGCTACACCTTC. The gene calls are TRBV4-1 and TRBJ1-2; weak D call: TRBD1 (5 bases). Between the trimmed V and J ends, which lost 0 bases and 6 bases, there was a span of 17 bases. The CDR3 spans 16 residues. The V gene's germline CDR1 is MGHRA and CDR2 YSYEKL.

This clonotype has a count of ten or more. The chain joins TRBV7-2 to TRBJ2-5; TRBD2 matches 9 bases. CDR1 and CDR2 from the germline V gene are SGHTA and FQGNSA. Losses at the gene ends were 3 bases for V and 0 bases for J; bases not matched to a gene: 5. The CDR3 runs 16 residues. The CDR3 is CASSFVAGVYQETQYF. The CDR3 bases are TGTGCCAGCAGCTTCGTAGCGGGAGTTTACCAAGAGACCCAGTACTTC.

This clonotype was seen a handful of times. The rearrangement joins TRBV20-1 to TRBJ1-1; TRBD1 matches at 11 bases. V shed 3 bases, J shed 4 bases, and the junction held 4 bases outside the gene matches. The CDR3 covers 14 residues. CDR1 and CDR2 from the germline V gene are DFQATT and SNEGSKA (reference sequence). CDR3 coding DNA: TGCAGTGCTAGCGGACAGGGGGCGGGCACTGAAGCTTTCTTT. Translated, it gives CSASGQGAGTEAFF.

The rearrangement uses TRBV20-1 and TRBJ2-3; 8 nucleotides match TRBD1. CDR1 and CDR2 (germline): DFQATT, SNEGSKA (reference sequence). CDR3 size: 14 residues. The CDR3 DNA sequence: TGCAGGGCCACCCCGACAGGGGGCACAGATACGCAGTATTTT. Its protein is CRATPTGGTDTQYF.

A few counts support this clonotype. The CDR3 loop is CASSRGYQNPTYEQYF. The CDR3 region has the DNA TGCGCCAGCAGCCGTGGCTACCAAAATCCAACCTACGAGCAGTACTTC. The chain employs TRBV4-3 and TRBJ2-7; no clear D gene. Germline assignment: CDR1 LGHNA and CDR2 YSLEER. V gave up 4 bases and J gave up 2 bases, with 18 bases separating them. This CDR3 is 16 amino acids long.

V gene TRBV6-1 combines with J gene TRBJ2-7; unclear D gene. The V end was cut by 10 bases, the J end by 0 bases, with 10 bases between. The CDR3 has 12 residues. CDR1 is MNHNS, CDR2 SASEGT, per germline. The CDR3 loop is CATDSSSYEQYF. The CDR3 nucleotides read TGTGCCACCGACTCCTCCTCCTACGAGCAGTACTTC.

This clonotype appeared many times. The chain links TRBV4-1 to TRBJ2-7, with D hard to call. The CDR3 is made up of 18 amino acids. Trimming pared 0 bases from V and 0 bases from J, leaving 18 bases between. CDR1 MGHRA and CDR2 YSYEKL come from the germline V gene. CDR3 coding DNA: TGCGCCAGCAGCCAAGATCTCGGTCTCACAGCCTTCTCCTACGAGCAGTACTTC. Translating it yields CASSQDLGLTAFSYEQYF.

CDR3 in amino acids: CSAPNRGEGGYTF. In DNA, the CDR3 is TGCAGTGCTCCGAACAGGGGGGAGGGTGGCTACACCTTC. This chain connects TRBV20-1 to TRBJ1-2, with TRBD1 identical over 8 bases. This CDR3 comprises 13 residues. J lost 7 bases, V lost 5 bases, and 9 bases had no gene match. Germline V gene sequence: CDR1 DFQATT, CDR2 SNEGSKA (reference sequence).

Ten or more counts support this clonotype. V and J are TRBV18 and TRBJ2-7; possible D gene TRBD1, 6 bases. The CDR3 length is 13 residues. Trimming pared 2 bases from V and 2 bases from J, leaving 7 bases between. The germline gives CDR1 KGHSH, CDR2 LQKENI. CDR3 coding DNA: TGTGCCAGCTCACCAGGGACAACCTACGAGCAGTACTTC. As protein: CASSPGTTYEQYF.

This clonotype was seen only a few times. The genes are TRBV4-1 and TRBJ2-7, with D possibly TRBD1 on 6 matching bases. This CDR3 is 17 amino acids long. V lost 1 base to trimming and J lost 0 bases, with 16 bases between them. CDR1 MGHRA and CDR2 YSYEKL come from the germline V gene. The DNA of the CDR3 is TGCGCCAGCAGCCAAGGTCCAGGGGTTAGGAGCTCCTACGAGCAGTACTTC. Translation: CASSQGPGVRSSYEQYF.

The sample holds a few counts of this clonotype. The chain links TRBV10-3 to TRBJ2-7, with a tentative D call TRBD1 (5 bases). The length of the CDR3 is 12 residues. V was trimmed by 0 bases and J by 7 bases, leaving 7 bases between them. In germline, CDR1 is ENHRY, CDR2 SYGVKD. CDR3: CAISESRGEQYF. The CDR3 coding sequence is TGTGCCATCAGTGAGTCAAGGGGAGAGCAGTACTTC.

This clonotype was recorded a few times. The chain uses TRBV2 and TRBJ2-5; 7 positions agree with TRBD2. Germline CDR1 and CDR2: SNHLY and FYNNEI. J gave up 5 bases and V 7 bases, and 7 bases lay outside the gene matches. The CDR3 contains 13 residues. CDR3 in DNA: TGTGCCAGCAAGGGCGGGAGCAGCGAGACCCAGTACTTC. Amino acids: CASKGGSSETQYF.

Ten or more counts support this clonotype. The V call is TRBV11-2, the J call TRBJ1-5, with D hard to call. From germline, CDR1 is SGHAT and CDR2 FQNNGV. Deletions cut 1 base from V and 4 bases from J, with 8 bases between. The CDR3 consists of 14 residues. CDR3 bases: TGTGCCAGCAGCTTAGGATTGGGGAATCAGCCCCAGCATTTT. Translating it yields CASSLGLGNQPQHF. The whole variable domain, filled in from reference TRBV11-2 and TRBJ1-5, reads EAGVAQSPRYKIIEKRQSVAFWCNPISGHATLYWYQQILGQGPKLLIQFQNNGVVDDSQLPKDRFSAERLKGVDSTLKIQPAKLEDSAVYLCASSLGLGNQPQHFGDGTRLSIL.

The J gene is TRBJ2-7, the V gene TRBV29-1; D possibly matches TRBD1 or TRBD2 (5 bases each). The CDR3 extends over 13 amino acids. Trimming took 4 bases from V and 10 from J, leaving 20 bases between them. Germline CDR1 and CDR2: SQVTM and ANQGSEA. The CDR3 DNA sequence: TGCAGCGTTGGCAGACAGCCTCGGGATTTTCAGTACTTC. It codes for CSVGRQPRDFQYF.

This clonotype has only a few counts. The V gene is TRBV20-1, the J gene TRBJ2-4; 9 bases map to TRBD2. V shed 7 bases, J shed 0 bases, and the junction held 4 bases outside the gene matches. Germline V gene data show CDR1 as DFQATT and CDR2 as SNEGSKA (reference sequence). The CDR3 contains 14 residues. CDR3 loop: CSGTRGGAKNIQYF. The CDR3 DNA is TGCAGTGGGACGCGGGGGGGAGCCAAAAACATTCAGTACTTC.

There are many counts of this clonotype. The chain couples TRBV12-3 or TRBV12-4 to TRBJ1-1; D might be TRBD1 (6 bases). V lost 6 bases and J 1 base, leaving 12 bases between the germline ends. The CDR3 contains 14 residues. The CDR3: CASRILRGNTEAFF. The CDR3 DNA follows: TGTGCCAGCAGGATACTCAGGGGGAACACTGAAGCTTTCTTT.